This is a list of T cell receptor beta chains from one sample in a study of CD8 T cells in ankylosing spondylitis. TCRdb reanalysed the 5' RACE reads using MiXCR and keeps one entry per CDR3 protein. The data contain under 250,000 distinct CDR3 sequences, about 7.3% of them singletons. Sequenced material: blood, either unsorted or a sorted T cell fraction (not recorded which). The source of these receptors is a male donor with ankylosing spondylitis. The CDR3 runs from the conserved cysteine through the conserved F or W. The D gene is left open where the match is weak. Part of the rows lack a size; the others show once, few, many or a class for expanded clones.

cdr3_nt: TGTGCCAGCAGCTTAGGGGCAGGGGTGGATAGTTCGGGCTACACCTTC; cdr3_aa: CASSLGAGVDSSGYTF; j_call: TRBJ1-2; d_call: .; v_call: TRBV13; clone_size: many
cdr3_nt: TGTGCCAGCAGTGCGGGCTACAGGGGACCTCACTATGGCTACACCTTC; cdr3_aa: CASSAGYRGPHYGYTF; j_call: TRBJ1-2; d_call: TRBD1; v_call: TRBV6-1; clone_size: many
cdr3_nt: TGTGCCAGCAGCTTAGCGACGGGAGGACACTACAATGAGCAGTTCTTC; cdr3_aa: CASSLATGGHYNEQFF; j_call: TRBJ2-1; d_call: TRBD2; v_call: TRBV7-2; clone_size: many
cdr3_nt: TGTGCCAGCAGTTTTCCATACAGGAACACCGGGGAGCTGTTTTTT; cdr3_aa: CASSFPYRNTGELFF; j_call: TRBJ2-2; d_call: .; v_call: TRBV12-3/TRBV12-4; clone_size: many
cdr3_nt: TGTGCCTGGAGTGGAGGGAACACTGAAGCTTTCTTT; cdr3_aa: CAWSGGNTEAFF; j_call: TRBJ1-1; d_call: .; v_call: TRBV30; clone_size: many
cdr3_nt: TGTGCCATCAGTGGGGGGCCAGATACGCAGTATTTT; cdr3_aa: CAISGGPDTQYF; j_call: TRBJ2-3; d_call: .; v_call: TRBV10-3; clone_size: .
cdr3_nt: TGCAGTGCTTCGTTTGGGGGTTGGAACATTGAAGCTTTCTTT; cdr3_aa: CSASFGGWNIEAFF; j_call: TRBJ1-1; d_call: .; v_call: TRBV20-1; clone_size: many
cdr3_nt: TGTGCCAGCAGTTTATCGACAGGGGTATCGAACGAGCAGTACTTC; cdr3_aa: CASSLSTGVSNEQYF; j_call: TRBJ2-7; d_call: TRBD1; v_call: TRBV27; clone_size: many
cdr3_nt: TGCAGTGCAAAAAGGACAGGGGGGAATTCTAATGAGCAGTTCTTC; cdr3_aa: CSAKRTGGNSNEQFF; j_call: TRBJ2-1; d_call: TRBD1; v_call: TRBV20-1; clone_size: many
cdr3_nt: TGCAGCGTTGAAGCCGGACTAGCGGGGGGTGAGACCCAGTACTTC; cdr3_aa: CSVEAGLAGGETQYF; j_call: TRBJ2-5; d_call: TRBD2; v_call: TRBV29-1; clone_size: few
cdr3_nt: TGTGCCAGCAGCTCCCCCCAGATGACTGGAAACACCATATATTTT; cdr3_aa: CASSSPQMTGNTIYF; j_call: TRBJ1-3; d_call: .; v_call: TRBV7-9; clone_size: many
cdr3_nt: TGTGCCAGCAGCTTAGCGCAGGACTACGAGCAGTACTTC; cdr3_aa: CASSLAQDYEQYF; j_call: TRBJ2-7; d_call: .; v_call: TRBV7-2; clone_size: .
cdr3_nt: TGCAGCGTCCCGGGGGTCGGGACTGAAGCTTTCTTT; cdr3_aa: CSVPGVGTEAFF; j_call: TRBJ1-1; d_call: .; v_call: TRBV29-1; clone_size: many
cdr3_nt: TGCGCCAGCAGCTTGTCTCACCAAGCTTTCTTT; cdr3_aa: CASSLSHQAFF; j_call: TRBJ1-1; d_call: .; v_call: TRBV5-1; clone_size: .
cdr3_nt: TGTGCCAGCAGCTTAGTCGACATGGGGTGGGACGAGCAGTACTTC; cdr3_aa: CASSLVDMGWDEQYF; j_call: TRBJ2-7; d_call: .; v_call: TRBV11-2; clone_size: few
cdr3_nt: TGTGCCAGCAGCTGGGGGACAGGGGGCGGAGATACGCAGTATTTT; cdr3_aa: CASSWGTGGGDTQYF; j_call: TRBJ2-3; d_call: TRBD1; v_call: TRBV7-2; clone_size: .
cdr3_nt: TGTGCCAGTTTGACAGGGCTATCGGGGACTGAAGCTTTCTTT; cdr3_aa: CASLTGLSGTEAFF; j_call: TRBJ1-1; d_call: TRBD1; v_call: TRBV28; clone_size: many
cdr3_nt: TGTGCCAGCAGTTACTCGATGAACGGGAGACGCACAGATACGCAGTATTTT; cdr3_aa: CASSYSMNGRRTDTQYF; j_call: TRBJ2-3; d_call: .; v_call: TRBV6-2/TRBV6-3; clone_size: .
cdr3_nt: TGTGCCAGCAGTTTCTACCAGGGGGTCTACGAGCAGTACTTC; cdr3_aa: CASSFYQGVYEQYF; j_call: TRBJ2-7; d_call: TRBD1; v_call: TRBV27; clone_size: .
cdr3_nt: TGCAGTGCGAGGGACACGGAACGGGAGCAGTACTTC; cdr3_aa: CSARDTEREQYF; j_call: TRBJ2-7; d_call: .; v_call: TRBV20-1; clone_size: many
cdr3_nt: TGCAGTGCTGACCCACTAGTTTCGAGCGATACGCAGTATTTT; cdr3_aa: CSADPLVSSDTQYF; j_call: TRBJ2-3; d_call: .; v_call: TRBV20-1; clone_size: .
cdr3_nt: TGTGCCAGCCTAGGAGGGAGAGAGACCCAGTACTTC; cdr3_aa: CASLGGRETQYF; j_call: TRBJ2-5; d_call: .; v_call: TRBV6-2/TRBV6-3; clone_size: many
cdr3_nt: TGTGCCAGCAGCCAAGGCGATTCCGGCTTGAGAAACACCATATATTTT; cdr3_aa: CASSQGDSGLRNTIYF; j_call: TRBJ1-3; d_call: .; v_call: TRBV4-2; clone_size: .
cdr3_nt: TGTGCCAGCAGCCGACAGGGGTTGAACACTGAAGCTTTCTTT; cdr3_aa: CASSRQGLNTEAFF; j_call: TRBJ1-1; d_call: TRBD1; v_call: TRBV6-1; clone_size: many
cdr3_nt: TGTGCCACCAGCAGAGCCGGGACTCCAGGGGGGCAGTACTTC; cdr3_aa: CATSRAGTPGGQYF; j_call: TRBJ2-7; d_call: .; v_call: TRBV15; clone_size: few
cdr3_nt: TGTGCCAGCAGCTTAGGGTCGAAAACTGAAGCTTTCTTT; cdr3_aa: CASSLGSKTEAFF; j_call: TRBJ1-1; d_call: .; v_call: TRBV7-9; clone_size: few
cdr3_nt: TGTGCCACTCAACGGGGACAGGGGAATGACTATGGCTACACCTTC; cdr3_aa: CATQRGQGNDYGYTF; j_call: TRBJ1-2; d_call: TRBD1; v_call: TRBV7-8; clone_size: many
cdr3_nt: TGTGCCAGCGGCCCTGGGACAGGGGGATTTTATGGCTACACCTTC; cdr3_aa: CASGPGTGGFYGYTF; j_call: TRBJ1-2; d_call: TRBD1; v_call: TRBV27; clone_size: .
cdr3_nt: TGTGCCAGCAATCGGCAGGGGAGTCAGCCCCAGCATTTT; cdr3_aa: CASNRQGSQPQHF; j_call: TRBJ1-5; d_call: .; v_call: TRBV28; clone_size: many
cdr3_nt: TGTGCCAGCAGTGGGATGGGACAGGGATTCGTGGACTATGGCTACACCTTC; cdr3_aa: CASSGMGQGFVDYGYTF; j_call: TRBJ1-2; d_call: TRBD1; v_call: TRBV2; clone_size: .
cdr3_nt: TGCGCCAGCAGCTCCGGACAGTCTAGCACAGATACGCAGTATTTT; cdr3_aa: CASSSGQSSTDTQYF; j_call: TRBJ2-3; d_call: .; v_call: TRBV5-1; clone_size: many
cdr3_nt: TGTGCCAGCAGTTTAAGTACAGGCTATAGCAATCAGCCCCAGCATTTT; cdr3_aa: CASSLSTGYSNQPQHF; j_call: TRBJ1-5; d_call: .; v_call: TRBV12-3/TRBV12-4; clone_size: many